What follows describes a single TCR beta chain. The antigen is unknown. This record comes from a study of regulatory T cells in long-lasting Graves disease. Study-wide results and limits: TRBV28, TRBJ1-2 and TRBJ2-5 were segments that persistent disease favored.

Sequencing libraries for TCR beta were prepared with iRepertoire HTBI primers and Arm-PCR of CDR3 regions. TCRdb re-derived calls from the multiplex PCR reads in MiXCR, one entry per CDR3 protein. The data hold roughly 610,000 distinct CDR3 sequences, with under 20% observed a single time. Germline V gene lookup returns CDR1 SGHDN and CDR2 FVKESK. Trimming shortened V by 1 base and J by 6 bases, and 6 bases separated the two germline ends. The CDR3 runs to 12 residues. Time point reported: newly diagnosed GD, antithyroid drugs for less than 3 months. Isolated PBMC RNA provided the starting material for the TCR library. The data were also submitted as part of a second study, on T cells in Graves' hyperthyroidism and ophthalmopathy.

The rearrangement uses TRBV14 and TRBJ1-2, with D unclear. The sample consisted of peripheral blood mononuclear cells (PBMCs), taken at new diagnosis, from a patient treated with antithyroid drugs. The receptor comes from a woman aged 25 to 39 with Graves disease. The CDR3 protein is CASSQATNGYTF. In DNA, the CDR3 is TGTGCCAGCAGCCAAGCGACTAATGGCTACACCTTC.